Listed here are 30 T cell receptor beta chains from one sample, sequenced in a study of cytomegalovirus exposure and HLA in healthy donors listed by TCRdb under 2017. The method behind the library was the immunoSEQ multiplex PCR assay. For the multiplex PCR, a mixture combining 60 forward primers for TCR Vbeta segments and 13 reverse primers for TCR Jbeta segments was used. TCRdb provides this immuneACCESS table in a form limited to in-frame rearrangements. Some clones are lacking; in checked studies, under half of them reflect an unresolved V gene, and why the rest are absent is not known. The sample table shows 95,000 to 150,000 clones, and 60% to 75% are seen once. The biggest ten clones account for about 4% of the sample. Sequences were obtained from PBMCs. Receptors originate from a woman aged 45-59 years in good health and CMV-seropositive.

This chain connects TRBV4-1 to TRBJ2-5, with D perhaps TRBD2 (5 bases). The DNA end favors TRBJ2-7, so the J call may be wrong. Germline CDR1 is MGHRA and CDR2 is YSYEKL. The CDR3 contains 16 residues. The CDR3 sequence is CASSQDFDDGLYEQYF. The CDR3 nucleotides read TGCGCCAGCAGCCAAGATTTCGACGATGGACTCTACGAGCAGTACTTC.

The chain joins TRBV4-1 to TRBJ1-1, with D possibly being TRBD1 (5 bases). Germline CDR1 and CDR2: MGHRA and YSYEKL. V was shortened by 0 bases and J by 5 bases, with 10 bases between the two germline ends. CDR3 size: 14 residues. CDR3 sequence: CASSQDGGDTEAFF. DNA of the CDR3: TGCGCCAGCAGCCAAGACGGAGGGGATACTGAAGCTTTCTTT.

In this sample, this clone turned up a few times. V is TRBV10-1 and J is TRBJ2-2; 8 nucleotides match TRBD2. CDR1 and CDR2 from the germline V gene are WNHNN and SYGVQD (reference sequence). Trimming cost V 6 bases and J 6 bases; bases outside gene matches: 9. The CDR3 contains 15 residues. CDR3 nucleotides: TGCGCCAGCAGCGCTAACACCGGGGGGGCCGGGGAGCTGTTTTTT. It yields the protein CASSANTGGAGELFF.

The CDR3 DNA follows: TGTGCCACCAGCATCGGACAGGGGGCCCACGAGCAGTACTTC. It translates to CATSIGQGAHEQYF. The chain uses TRBV15 and TRBJ2-5; 11 nucleotides agree with TRBD1. The end of the DNA fits TRBJ2-7 better, so the J call may be wrong. Germline values: CDR1 LNHNV, CDR2 YYDKDF (reference sequence). The CDR3 extends over 14 amino acids.

This clone was seen just once. V is TRBV27 and J is TRBJ2-3; 8 bases agree with TRBD2. The germline CDR1 and CDR2 sequences are MNHEY and SMNVEV (reference sequence). V shed 5 bases, J shed 8 bases, and the junction held 9 bases outside the gene matches. CDR3 length: 14 residues. DNA of the CDR3: TGTGCCAGCAGTACGGGCGGGGGGCCGGGTACGCAGTATTTT. Amino acids: CASSTGGGPGTQYF.

This clone was found a few times. The chain recombines TRBV11-2 with TRBJ2-5; 7 bases fit TRBD2. Germline trimming cut 3 bases from V and 3 bases from J; bases unmatched to any gene: 19. The CDR3 extends over 19 amino acids. Germline loops: CDR1 SGHAT, CDR2 FQNNGV. This CDR3 is CASSFNQGLSYPREETQYF. DNA for the CDR3: TGTGCCAGCAGCTTTAACCAGGGACTATCGTACCCGAGGGAAGAGACCCAGTACTTC.

V gene TRBV5-1 combines with J gene TRBJ2-5; 7 bases line up with TRBD2. The DNA end is a closer match to TRBJ2-7, so the J assignment may be wrong. The germline gives CDR1 SGHRS, CDR2 YFSETQ. The CDR3 spans 15 residues. DNA for the CDR3: TGCGCCAGCAGCCCCTACGGCGGGTCGGGGGGCGAGCAGTACTTC. It encodes CASSPYGGSGGEQYF.

The rearrangement uses TRBV5-1 and TRBJ2-2; a weak D match, TRBD1 (5 bases). CDR3 size: 16 residues. CDR1 is SGHRS and CDR2 is YFSETQ in the germline V gene. Trimming stripped 4 bases from V and 0 bases from J, with 13 bases between. This chain's CDR3 is CASSRTAGSNTGELFF. In DNA, the CDR3 is TGCGCCAGCAGCCGAACGGCAGGGTCGAACACCGGGGAGCTGTTTTTT.

This rearrangement joins TRBV7-4 to TRBJ1-5; no clear D gene. Trimming removed 2 bases from V and 0 bases from J, with 20 bases in between. The germline V gene encodes CDR1 SGHVT and CDR2 SQSDAQ. CDR3 length: 19 residues. The CDR3 protein is CASSLNSGLSVSSNQPQHF. The CDR3 DNA is TGTGCCAGCAGCTTAAATTCCGGACTGTCCGTAAGTAGCAATCAGCCCCAGCATTTT.

The chain uses TRBV5-1 and TRBJ1-5; D possibly corresponds to TRBD1 (5 bases). This CDR3 comprises 16 residues. Trimming shortened V by 0 bases and J by 7 bases, and 17 bases separated the two germline ends. Germline V lookup: CDR1 SGHRS, CDR2 YFSETQ. The CDR3 nucleotides are TGCGCCAGCAGCTTGGGTTCCGGGGGACCGACCCAGCCCCAGCATTTT. Translating gives CASSLGSGGPTQPQHF.

The genes are TRBV7-3 and TRBJ2-1; 12 positions agree with TRBD2. J was trimmed by 2 bases and V by 4 bases; bases with no gene match: 3. The CDR3 consists of 16 residues. CDR1 is SGHTA, CDR2 FQGTGA, per germline. DNA for the CDR3: TGTGCCAGCAGCTCCACTAGCGGGGGGCCCTACAATGAGCAGTTCTTC. Protein product: CASSSTSGGPYNEQFF.

The chain carries TRBV2 and TRBJ2-5, with TRBD2 matching over 7 bases. The CDR3 extends over 17 amino acids. V gave up 8 bases and J gave up 2 bases; unmatched junction bases: 17. Germline V gives CDR1 SNHLY, CDR2 FYNNEI. The CDR3 reads CASALLRAGPTQETQYF. In nucleotides, the CDR3 is TGTGCCAGCGCCCTTCTTCGAGCGGGGCCGACTCAAGAGACCCAGTACTTC.

The rearrangement joins TRBV29-1 to TRBJ1-1; perhaps TRBD1 as D (5 bases). The ends were cut back, 6 bases at V and 3 bases at J, with 17 bases in the middle. CDR1 is SQVTM and CDR2 is ANQGSEA in the germline V gene. This CDR3 region has 14 residues. This CDR3 reads CSVGGGKGDTEAFF. CDR3 nucleotides: TGCAGCGTGGGGGGGGGTAAGGGCGACACTGAAGCTTTCTTT.

This chain connects TRBV4-1 to TRBJ1-2, with D unclear. The germline CDR1 and CDR2 sequences are MGHRA and YSYEKL. The CDR3 covers 15 residues. V was shortened by 0 bases and J by 1 base, with 9 bases between the two germline ends. Here the CDR3 reads CASSQDSGLNYGYTF. The CDR3 DNA reads TGCGCCAGCAGCCAAGATTCAGGACTTAACTATGGCTACACCTTC.

The CDR3 reads CASSVTSGPTDTQYF. CDR3 nucleotides: TGCGCCAGCAGCGTGACTAGCGGCCCCACAGATACGCAGTATTTT. The chain combines TRBV5-1 with TRBJ2-3, with 9 bases that match TRBD2. V shed 4 bases, J shed 2 bases, and the junction held 5 bases outside the gene matches. CDR1 is SGHRS and CDR2 is YFSETQ in the germline V gene. The CDR3 length is 15 residues.

The chain is built from TRBV18 and TRBJ1-2, with a tentative D call TRBD1 (6 bases). Trimming took 0 bases from V and 8 from J, leaving 16 bases between them. Germline loops: CDR1 KGHSH, CDR2 LQKENI. This CDR3 contains 15 residues. The CDR3 nucleotides read TGTGCCAGCTCACCACCGGGCCAGGGGCGCGTGGGCTACACCTTC. Protein product: CASSPPGQGRVGYTF.

The J gene is TRBJ1-2, the V gene TRBV29-1; D unclear. The length of the CDR3 is 13 residues. The germline V gene encodes CDR1 SQVTM and CDR2 ANQGSEA. Trimming removed 5 bases from V and 2 bases from J, with 12 bases in between. This chain's CDR3 is CSVQEEENYGYTF. DNA of the CDR3: TGCAGCGTTCAGGAGGAGGAGAACTATGGCTACACCTTC.

The V call is TRBV6-1, the J call TRBJ1-2, with D uncertain. Germline V gives CDR1 MNHNS, CDR2 SASEGT. This CDR3 is built from 14 residues. Trimming took off 6 bases at V and 3 bases at J, with 14 bases between the two ends. In nucleotides, the CDR3 is TGTGCCAGCAGGGGCTACTCTGTGGACTATGGCTACACCTTC. It specifies CASRGYSVDYGYTF.

The V call is TRBV6-5, the J call TRBJ1-5; tentatively, D is TRBD1 (6 bases). From germline, CDR1 is MNHEY and CDR2 SVGAGI. V was shortened by 5 bases and J by 0 bases, with 11 bases between the two germline ends. The CDR3 extends over 15 amino acids. This CDR3 reads CASSPTGFSNQPQHF. The CDR3 DNA reads TGTGCCAGCAGTCCCACAGGGTTTAGCAATCAGCCCCAGCATTTT.

The chain joins TRBV7-6 to TRBJ2-7; D not resolved. Per the germline V gene, CDR1 is SGHVS and CDR2 is FNYEAQ. V lost 3 bases, J lost 1 base, and 10 bases lay in between. The CDR3 loop spans 14 amino acids. Here the CDR3 DNA reads TGTGCCAGCAGCTTTTTACAGAGTTCCTACGAGCAGTACTTC. Protein sequence: CASSFLQSSYEQYF.

The chain employs TRBV11-3 and TRBJ1-6, with D tentatively TRBD1 (6 bases). From germline, CDR1 is SGHNT and CDR2 YENEEA. The CDR3 totals 14 residues. Trimming took off 7 bases at V and 9 bases at J, with 16 bases between the two ends. DNA for the CDR3: TGTGCCAGCACTGAACAGGGCTGGAGTTCACCCCTCCACTTT. This sequence encodes CASTEQGWSSPLHF.

V is TRBV11-2 and J is TRBJ2-3, with D possibly TRBD2 on 7 matching bases. The V and J ends lost 6 bases and 5 bases respectively, with 21 bases between them. The germline V gene encodes CDR1 SGHAT and CDR2 FQNNGV. The CDR3 spans 16 residues. CDR3 bases: TGTGCCAGCAGGATGTGGGGGGGGGCCTCGGGAGATACGCAGTATTTT. It translates to CASRMWGGASGDTQYF.

This chain links TRBV4-3 with TRBJ1-3; a weak D match, TRBD1 (5 bases). Trimming took 0 bases from V and 0 from J, leaving 6 bases between them. The germline V gene has CDR1 LGHNA and CDR2 YSLEER. The CDR3 has 15 residues. CDR3 coding DNA: TGCGCCAGCAGCCAAGAAGACAGCTCTGGAAACACCATATATTTT. Its protein product is CASSQEDSSGNTIYF.

This clone came up a few times. The chain uses TRBV5-6 and TRBJ2-7; 9 bases map to TRBD2. The V and J ends lost 4 bases and 7 bases, in that order; junction bases with no gene match: 15. This CDR3 is 16 amino acids long. Germline-derived CDR1 and CDR2 are SGHDT and YYEEEE. The CDR3 bases are TGTGCCAGCAGCCTTACATTAGCGGGGGTTTTTGAAGAGCAGTACTTC. Encoded protein: CASSLTLAGVFEEQYF.

The genes are TRBV4-2 and TRBJ2-1, with 11 bases matching TRBD2. Germline V lookup: CDR1 LGHNA, CDR2 YNFKEQ. This CDR3 is built from 15 residues. Unmatched junction bases numbered 4, after V lost 4 bases and J lost 5 bases. The CDR3 reads CASSLTSGGDNEQFF. The CDR3 DNA sequence: TGTGCCAGCAGCCTCACTAGCGGGGGTGACAATGAGCAGTTCTTC.

The sample holds one count of this clone. This sequence joins TRBV2 and TRBJ1-2; 8 bases match TRBD1. The CDR3 extends over 14 amino acids. Germline V gives CDR1 SNHLY, CDR2 FYNNEI. With 5 bases clipped from V and 7 bases from J, the junction kept 9 bases outside the gene matches. The CDR3 DNA is TGTGCCAGCAGTCCCCAGGGGGCTCAGAGTGGCTACACCTTC. It yields the protein CASSPQGAQSGYTF.

This clone was detected a few times. The chain employs TRBV6-6 and TRBJ1-2, with D possibly matching TRBD1 (6 bases). Deletions cut 2 bases from V and 3 bases from J, with 10 bases between. The CDR3 extends over 14 amino acids. In germline, CDR1 is MNHNY, CDR2 SVGAGI (reference sequence). The CDR3 spells CASSYKGGYYGYTF. The CDR3 nucleotides read TGTGCCAGCAGTTACAAGGGGGGGTACTATGGCTACACCTTC.

This chain joins TRBV5-5 and TRBJ1-2; D not certain. CDR3 length: 15 amino acids. Germline V CDR1 and CDR2: SGHKS, YYEKEE (reference sequence). Trimming removed 0 bases from V and 4 bases from J, with 13 bases in between. The CDR3 nucleotides read TGTGCCAGCAGCTTGGTGGTGGAGGCAATCTATGGCTACACCTTC. Amino acids: CASSLVVEAIYGYTF. The variable domain in full, completed from reference TRBV5-5 and TRBJ1-2, reads DAGVTQSPTHLIKTRGQQVTLRCSPISGHKSVSWYQQVLGQGPQFIFQYYEKEERGRGNFPDRFSARQFPNYSSELNVNALLLGDSALYLCASSLVVEAIYGYTFGSGTRLTVV.

This chain uses TRBV10-2 with TRBJ2-7, with TRBD1 matching over 7 bases. Germline-derived CDR1 and CDR2 are WSHSY and SAAADI. CDR3 length equals 14 residues. Unmatched junction bases numbered 4, after V lost 3 bases and J lost 2 bases. This CDR3 is CASSEYRGPYEQYF. The CDR3 DNA reads TGCGCCAGCAGTGAATACAGGGGTCCCTACGAGCAGTACTTC.

J is TRBJ2-3 and V is TRBV5-1; TRBD1 matches 7 bases. Germline CDR1 reads SGHRS; CDR2 reads YFSETQ. The CDR3 sequence is 14 residues long. The V gene end was trimmed by 4 bases and the J gene end by 2 bases; junction bases not matched to a gene: 4. CDR3 DNA sequence: TGCGCCAGCAGCATCGGGACAGTCACAGATACGCAGTATTTT. It codes for CASSIGTVTDTQYF.